Sequencing of this T cell receptor (beta chain) was carried out in a study of Graves' ophthalmopathy and Graves' hyperthyroidism. The V end was cut by 2 bases, the J end by 4 bases, with 9 bases between. The germline gives CDR1 SGHTA, CDR2 FQGNSA. This CDR3 has 13 amino acids. Note on this clonotype: What it recognizes is unknown.

Study-wide results and caveats: Clonotypes were expanded in thyroid at above 0.001 frequency, and most also appeared in blood.

From RNA, the CDR3 regions of TCR beta chains were amplified and sequenced. First-round RT-PCR used HTBI primers; second-round multiplex PCR followed. In TCRdb, the multiplex PCR reads were re-called with MiXCR into one record per CDR3 protein. The sample consists of 300,000 to 450,000 distinct CDR3 sequences, roughly 17% of them appearing once. The chain couples TRBV7-2 to TRBJ2-7, with D unresolved. The sequenced sample consisted of peripheral blood. The source is an adult woman with stable Graves' hyperthyroidism. The CDR3 loop is CASSLYSAYEQYF. The CDR3 coding sequence is TGTGCCAGCAGCTTATATTCCGCATACGAGCAGTACTTC.